This TCR beta chain derives from a study of T cell changes during pregnancy in multiple sclerosis. Assay used: immunoSEQ multiplex PCR; TCRdb lists only in-frame clones, some missing. The data contain about 57,000 clones, approximately 94% of them seen just once; the ten biggest clones take up approximately 0.4%. CDR3 length: 13 amino acids. Trimming took 4 bases from V and 7 from J, leaving 14 bases between them. The germline V gene encodes CDR1 SGHRS and CDR2 YFSETQ. The source material was CD4+ T cells from peripheral blood mononuclear cells, sampled before pregnancy. This receptor was obtained from a female donor with multiple sclerosis, enrolled in a pregnancy study. The chain carries TRBV5-1 and TRBJ1-2; D is uncertain. This chain's CDR3 is CASSLLGVAGYTF. CDR3 coding DNA: TGCGCCAGCAGCCTGTTGGGAGTGGCTGGCTACACCTTC.